This T cell receptor beta chain was profiled in a study of T cell repertoires in cytomegalovirus infection. The wider study: Recently identified HLA-C-restricted CMV epitopes and well-studied HLA-B-restricted CMV epitopes were used by the study. Public TCR beta signature analysis indicated the presence of both CMV infection and matching HLA type.

Study-wide points: HLA-C-restricted CMV clonotypes gave the most frequent clonotype in two of eight donors. Carriers of CMV plus the relevant HLA were identified by cumulative public TCR beta family frequency.

Regarding this clonotype: Its specificity is unknown. The junction differs from germline at one of its ends, possibly a read error.

The germline gives CDR1 MGHDK, CDR2 SYGVNS. The CDR3 totals 19 residues. TCRdb redid the calling of the reads with MiXCR, one entry per CDR3 protein. The sample holds roughly 920,000 distinct CDR3 sequences, more than 25% seen once. The rearrangement joins TRBV25-1 to TRBJ2-1; 12 nucleotides match TRBD2. The clonotype was recovered from a human donor in good health (CMV status not recorded). Some clones in this sample may be carry-over from other donors' samples. The input for sequencing was cultured CD8+ T cells from PBMCs, taken from culture after CMV antigen stimulation. The CDR3, as DNA: TGTGCCTGCAGTAAACTAGCGGGGGGACCAGAAAGCTCCTACAATGAGCAGTTCTTC. Protein: CACSKLAGGPESSYNEQFF.